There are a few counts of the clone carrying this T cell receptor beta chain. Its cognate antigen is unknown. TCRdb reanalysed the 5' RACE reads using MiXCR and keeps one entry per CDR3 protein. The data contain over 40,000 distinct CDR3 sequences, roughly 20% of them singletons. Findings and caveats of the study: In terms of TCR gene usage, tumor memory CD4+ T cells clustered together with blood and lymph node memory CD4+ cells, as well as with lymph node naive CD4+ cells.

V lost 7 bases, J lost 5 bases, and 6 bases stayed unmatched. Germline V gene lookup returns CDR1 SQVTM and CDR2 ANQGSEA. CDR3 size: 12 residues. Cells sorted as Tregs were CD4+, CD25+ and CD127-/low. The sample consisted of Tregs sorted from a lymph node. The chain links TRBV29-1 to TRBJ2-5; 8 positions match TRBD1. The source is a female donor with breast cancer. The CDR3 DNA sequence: TGCAGCGGCCTCAGGGGGCAGGAGACCCAGTACTTC. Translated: CSGLRGQETQYF.